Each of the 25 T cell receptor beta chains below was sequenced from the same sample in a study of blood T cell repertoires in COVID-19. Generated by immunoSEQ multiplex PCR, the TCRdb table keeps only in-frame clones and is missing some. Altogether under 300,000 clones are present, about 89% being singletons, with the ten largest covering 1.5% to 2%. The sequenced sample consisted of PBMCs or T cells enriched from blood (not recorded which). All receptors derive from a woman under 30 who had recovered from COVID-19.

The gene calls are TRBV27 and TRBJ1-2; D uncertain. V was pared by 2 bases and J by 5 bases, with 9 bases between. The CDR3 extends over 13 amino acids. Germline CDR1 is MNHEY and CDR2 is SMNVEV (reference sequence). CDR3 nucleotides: TGTGCCAGCAGTTTAAGGCCAGCGTATGGCTACACCTTC. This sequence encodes CASSLRPAYGYTF.

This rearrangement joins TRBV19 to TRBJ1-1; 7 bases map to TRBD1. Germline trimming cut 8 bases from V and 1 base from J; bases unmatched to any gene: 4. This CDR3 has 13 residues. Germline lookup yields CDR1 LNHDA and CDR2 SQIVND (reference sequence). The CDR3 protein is CASLRQGNTEAFF. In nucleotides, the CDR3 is TGTGCCAGTTTAAGACAGGGGAACACTGAAGCTTTCTTT.

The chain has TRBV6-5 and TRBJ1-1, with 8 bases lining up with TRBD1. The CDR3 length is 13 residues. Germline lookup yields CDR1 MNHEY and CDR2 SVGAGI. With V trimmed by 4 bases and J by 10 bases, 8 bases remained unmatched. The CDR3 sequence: CASSFQGARVAFF. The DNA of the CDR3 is TGTGCCAGCAGTTTCCAGGGGGCGAGGGTAGCTTTCTTT.

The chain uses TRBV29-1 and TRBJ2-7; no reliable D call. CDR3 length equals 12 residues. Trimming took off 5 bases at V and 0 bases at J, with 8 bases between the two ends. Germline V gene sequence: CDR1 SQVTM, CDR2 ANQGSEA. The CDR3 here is CSVYSRSYEQYF. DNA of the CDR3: TGCAGCGTTTACAGCCGCTCCTACGAGCAGTACTTC.

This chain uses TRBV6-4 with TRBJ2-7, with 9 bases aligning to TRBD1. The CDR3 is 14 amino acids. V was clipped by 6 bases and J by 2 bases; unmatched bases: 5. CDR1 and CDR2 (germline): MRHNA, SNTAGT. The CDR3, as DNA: TGTGCCAGCAGCCCCCGGACAGGGGCCTACGAGCAGTACTTC. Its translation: CASSPRTGAYEQYF.

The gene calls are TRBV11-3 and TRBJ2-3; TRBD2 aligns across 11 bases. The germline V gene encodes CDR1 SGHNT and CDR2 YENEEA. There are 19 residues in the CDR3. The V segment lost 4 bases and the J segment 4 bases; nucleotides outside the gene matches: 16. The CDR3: CASSYSAGKLAGVPDTQYF. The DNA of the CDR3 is TGTGCCAGCAGCTACAGCGCCGGCAAACTAGCGGGAGTCCCAGATACGCAGTATTTT.

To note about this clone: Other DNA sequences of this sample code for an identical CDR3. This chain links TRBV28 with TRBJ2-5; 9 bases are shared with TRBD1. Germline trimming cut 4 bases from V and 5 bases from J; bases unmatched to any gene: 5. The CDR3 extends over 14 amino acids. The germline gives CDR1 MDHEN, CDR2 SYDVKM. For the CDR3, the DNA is TGTGCCAGCAGTTCCACAGGGGGCGTGGAGACCCAGTACTTC. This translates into CASSSTGGVETQYF.

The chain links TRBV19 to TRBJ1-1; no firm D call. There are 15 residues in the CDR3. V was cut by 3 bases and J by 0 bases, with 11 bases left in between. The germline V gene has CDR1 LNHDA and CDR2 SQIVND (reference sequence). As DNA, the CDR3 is TGTGCCAGTAGTATTCAAGGAGGAATGAACACTGAAGCTTTCTTT. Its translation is CASSIQGGMNTEAFF. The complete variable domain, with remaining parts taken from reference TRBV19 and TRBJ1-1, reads DGGITQSPKYLFRKEGQNVTLSCEQNLNHDAMYWYRQDPGQGLRLIYYSQIVNDFQKGDIAEGYSVSREKKESFPLTVTSAQKNPTAFYLCASSIQGGMNTEAFFGQGTRLTVV.

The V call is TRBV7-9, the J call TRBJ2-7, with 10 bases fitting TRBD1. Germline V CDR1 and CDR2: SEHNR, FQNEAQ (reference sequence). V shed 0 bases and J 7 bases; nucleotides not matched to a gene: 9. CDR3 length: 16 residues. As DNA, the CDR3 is TGTGCCAGCAGCTTAGCCGGGGACAGGGGAATGGGGGAGCAGTACTTC. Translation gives CASSLAGDRGMGEQYF.

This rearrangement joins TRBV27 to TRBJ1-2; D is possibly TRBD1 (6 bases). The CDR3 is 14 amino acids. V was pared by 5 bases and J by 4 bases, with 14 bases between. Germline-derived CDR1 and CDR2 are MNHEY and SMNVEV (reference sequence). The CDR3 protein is CASSLAGDLYGYTF. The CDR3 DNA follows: TGTGCCAGCAGTCTGGCAGGGGACCTCTATGGCTACACCTTC.

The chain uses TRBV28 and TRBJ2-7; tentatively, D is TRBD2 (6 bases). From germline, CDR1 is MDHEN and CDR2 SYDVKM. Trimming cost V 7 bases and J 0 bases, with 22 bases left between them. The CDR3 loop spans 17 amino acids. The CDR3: CASTSRGAGWGSYEQYF. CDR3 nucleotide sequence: TGTGCCAGCACCTCCCGCGGGGCGGGTTGGGGCTCCTACGAGCAGTACTTC.

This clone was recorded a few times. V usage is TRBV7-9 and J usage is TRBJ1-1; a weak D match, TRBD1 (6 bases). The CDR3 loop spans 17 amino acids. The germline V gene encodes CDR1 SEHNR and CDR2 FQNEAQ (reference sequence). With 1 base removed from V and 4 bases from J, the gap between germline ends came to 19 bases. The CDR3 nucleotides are TGTGCCAGCAGCTTAGGTGTAGGACGGACAGCCCCCACTGAAGCTTTCTTT. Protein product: CASSLGVGRTAPTEAFF.

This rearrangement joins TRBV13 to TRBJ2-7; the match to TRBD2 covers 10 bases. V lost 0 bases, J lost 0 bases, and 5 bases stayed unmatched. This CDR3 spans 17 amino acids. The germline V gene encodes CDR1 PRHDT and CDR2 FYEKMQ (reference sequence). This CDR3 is CASSLGASGSDSYEQYF. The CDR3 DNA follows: TGTGCCAGCAGCTTAGGCGCTAGCGGGAGTGACTCCTACGAGCAGTACTTC.

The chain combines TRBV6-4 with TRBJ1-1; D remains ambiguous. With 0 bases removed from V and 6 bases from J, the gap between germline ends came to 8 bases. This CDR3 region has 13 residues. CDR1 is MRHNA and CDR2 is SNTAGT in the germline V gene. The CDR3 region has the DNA TGTGCCAGCAGTGACTCGGGAGTCGCTGAAGCTTTCTTT. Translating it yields CASSDSGVAEAFF.

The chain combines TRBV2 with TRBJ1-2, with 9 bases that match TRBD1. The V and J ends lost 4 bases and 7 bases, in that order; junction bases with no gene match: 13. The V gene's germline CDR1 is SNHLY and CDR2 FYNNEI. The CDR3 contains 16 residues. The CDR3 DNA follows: TGTGCCAGCAGTGGGGACAGGGCGACAGGGATCGGTGGCTACACCTTC. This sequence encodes CASSGDRATGIGGYTF. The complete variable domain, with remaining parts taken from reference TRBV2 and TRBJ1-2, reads EPEVTQTPSHQVTQMGQEVILRCVPISNHLYFYWYRQILGQKVEFLVSFYNNEISEKSEIFDDQFSVERPDGSNFTLKIRSTKLEDSAMYFCASSGDRATGIGGYTFGSGTRLTVV.

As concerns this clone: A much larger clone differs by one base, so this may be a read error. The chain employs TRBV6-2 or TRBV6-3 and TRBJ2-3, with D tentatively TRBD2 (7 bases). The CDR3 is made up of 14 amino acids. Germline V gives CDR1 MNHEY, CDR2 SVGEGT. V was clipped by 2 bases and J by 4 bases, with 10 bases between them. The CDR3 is CASSYGGASDTQYF. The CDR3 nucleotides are TGTGCCAGCAGTTACGGGGGGGCCTCAGATACGCAGTATTTT.

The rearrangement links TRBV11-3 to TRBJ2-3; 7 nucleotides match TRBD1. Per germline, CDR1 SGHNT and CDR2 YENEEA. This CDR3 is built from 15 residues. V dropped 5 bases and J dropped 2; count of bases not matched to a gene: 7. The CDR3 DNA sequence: TGTGCCAGCAGCAGAGGGGACAGCCCCACAGATACGCAGTATTTT. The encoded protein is CASSRGDSPTDTQYF.

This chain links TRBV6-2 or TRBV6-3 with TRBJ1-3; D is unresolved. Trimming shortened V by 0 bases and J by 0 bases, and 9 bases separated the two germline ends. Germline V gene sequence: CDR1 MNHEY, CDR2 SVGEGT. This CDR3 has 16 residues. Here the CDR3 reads CASSYSQASSGNTIYF. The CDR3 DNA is TGTGCCAGCAGTTACTCGCAGGCGTCCTCTGGAAACACCATATATTTT.

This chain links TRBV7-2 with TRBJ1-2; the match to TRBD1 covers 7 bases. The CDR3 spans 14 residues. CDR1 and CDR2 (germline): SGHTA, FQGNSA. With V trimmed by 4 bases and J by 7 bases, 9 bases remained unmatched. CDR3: CASSSFRQGFGYTF. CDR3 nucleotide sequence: TGTGCCAGCAGCTCCTTTAGACAGGGCTTTGGCTACACCTTC.

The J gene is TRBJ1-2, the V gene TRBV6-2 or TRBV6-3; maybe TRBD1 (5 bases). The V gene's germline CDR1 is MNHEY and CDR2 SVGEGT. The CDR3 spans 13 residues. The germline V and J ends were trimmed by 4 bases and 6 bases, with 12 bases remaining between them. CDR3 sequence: CASSFTIRDGYTF. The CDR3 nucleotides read TGTGCCAGCAGTTTTACGATCAGGGATGGCTACACCTTC.

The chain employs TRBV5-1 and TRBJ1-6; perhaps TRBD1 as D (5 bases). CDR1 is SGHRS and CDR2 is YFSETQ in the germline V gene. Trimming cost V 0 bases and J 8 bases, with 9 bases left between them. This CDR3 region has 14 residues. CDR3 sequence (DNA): TGCGCCAGCAGCTTGGGACAGACGGATTCACCCCTCCACTTT. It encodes CASSLGQTDSPLHF.

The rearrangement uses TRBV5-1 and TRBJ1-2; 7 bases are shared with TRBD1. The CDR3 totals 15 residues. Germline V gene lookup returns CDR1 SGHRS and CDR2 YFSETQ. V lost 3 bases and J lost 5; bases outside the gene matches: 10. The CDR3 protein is CASSYNRGGSYGYTF. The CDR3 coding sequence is TGCGCCAGCAGCTACAACAGGGGTGGAAGTTATGGCTACACCTTC.

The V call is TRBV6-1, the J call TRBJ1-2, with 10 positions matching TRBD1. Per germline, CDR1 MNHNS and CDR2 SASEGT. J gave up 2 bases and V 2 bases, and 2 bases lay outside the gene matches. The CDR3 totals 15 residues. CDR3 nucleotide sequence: TGTGCCAGCAGTGAAAGGGGACAGGGGAACTATGGCTACACCTTC. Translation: CASSERGQGNYGYTF.

The CDR3 region is CASSSARGPSEQYF. In DNA, the CDR3 is TGTGCCAGCAGTTCGGCGAGGGGGCCGTCGGAGCAGTACTTC. The chain has TRBV28 and TRBJ2-7, with 7 bases aligning to TRBD1. There are 14 residues in the CDR3. Trimming took 4 bases from V and 7 from J; bases not matched to a gene: 10. CDR1 and CDR2 from the germline V gene are MDHEN and SYDVKM.

CDR3 residues: CASSGGDGANEKLFF. The DNA for the CDR3 is TGTGCCAGCAGCGGAGGGGATGGGGCTAATGAAAAACTGTTTTTT. V gene TRBV13 combines with J gene TRBJ1-4; D is perhaps TRBD1 (5 bases). Trimming took off 5 bases at V and 3 bases at J, with 13 bases between the two ends. Germline V CDR1 and CDR2: PRHDT, FYEKMQ (reference sequence). The CDR3 consists of 15 residues.